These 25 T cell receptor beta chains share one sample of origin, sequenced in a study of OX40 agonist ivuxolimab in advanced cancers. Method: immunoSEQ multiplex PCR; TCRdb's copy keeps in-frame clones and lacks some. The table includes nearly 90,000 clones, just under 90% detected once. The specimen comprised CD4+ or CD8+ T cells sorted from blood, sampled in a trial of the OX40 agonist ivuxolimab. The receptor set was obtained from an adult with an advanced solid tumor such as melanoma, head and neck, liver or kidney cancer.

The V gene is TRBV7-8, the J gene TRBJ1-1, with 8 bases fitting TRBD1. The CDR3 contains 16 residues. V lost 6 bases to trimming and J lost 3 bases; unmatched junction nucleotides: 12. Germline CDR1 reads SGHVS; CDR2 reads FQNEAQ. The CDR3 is CASRTGQGVMDTEAFF. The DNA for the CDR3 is TGTGCCAGCAGAACCGGACAGGGAGTAATGGACACTGAAGCTTTCTTT.

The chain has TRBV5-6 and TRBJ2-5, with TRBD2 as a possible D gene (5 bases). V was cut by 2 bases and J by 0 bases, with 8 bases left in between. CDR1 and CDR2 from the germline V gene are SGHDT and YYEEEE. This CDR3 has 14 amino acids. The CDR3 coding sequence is TGTGCCAGCAGCTTTCCGGGGAACCAAGAGACCCAGTACTTC. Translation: CASSFPGNQETQYF.

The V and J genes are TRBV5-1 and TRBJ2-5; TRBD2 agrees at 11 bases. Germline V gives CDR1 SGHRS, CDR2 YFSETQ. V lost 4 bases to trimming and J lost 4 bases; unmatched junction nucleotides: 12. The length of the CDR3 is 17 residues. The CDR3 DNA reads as TGCGCCAGCAGCCCCGGGATAGCGGGGGGGCTGATAGAGACCCAGTACTTC. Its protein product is CASSPGIAGGLIETQYF.

The CDR3 DNA is TGCAGTGCTGGGAGAGAAGCTTTCTTT. Its translation is CSAGREAFF. The chain has TRBV20-1 and TRBJ1-1; D remains ambiguous. Germline V gene sequence: CDR1 DFQATT, CDR2 SNEGSKA (reference sequence). This CDR3 has 9 amino acids. The ends were cut back, 5 bases at V and 8 bases at J, with 6 bases in the middle.

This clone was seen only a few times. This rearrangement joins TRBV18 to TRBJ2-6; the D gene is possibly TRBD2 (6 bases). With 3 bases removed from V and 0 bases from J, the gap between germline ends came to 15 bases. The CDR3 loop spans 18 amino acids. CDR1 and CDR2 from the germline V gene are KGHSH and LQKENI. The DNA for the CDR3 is TGTGCCAGCTCACCGGGTCGCGGGGTGAGCTCTGGGGCCAACGTCCTGACTTTC. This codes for CASSPGRGVSSGANVLTF.

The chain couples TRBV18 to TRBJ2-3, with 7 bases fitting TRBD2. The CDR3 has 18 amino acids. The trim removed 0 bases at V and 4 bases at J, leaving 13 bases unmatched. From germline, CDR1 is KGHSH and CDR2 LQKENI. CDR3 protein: CASSPPRGLGGSSDTQYF. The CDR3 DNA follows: TGTGCCAGCTCACCACCCCGAGGACTAGGCGGGAGCTCAGATACGCAGTATTTT.

The CDR3 DNA reads as TGCGCCAGCAGCTTGGCCGGGGGGCGGCATGAAAAACTGTTTTTT. It translates to CASSLAGGRHEKLFF. The V gene is TRBV5-1, the J gene TRBJ1-4; D is perhaps TRBD1 (6 bases). Trimming took off 0 bases at V and 6 bases at J, with 12 bases between the two ends. This CDR3 contains 15 residues. The germline CDR1 and CDR2 sequences are SGHRS and YFSETQ. Using reference TRBV5-1 and TRBJ1-4 for the parts outside the CDR3, the full variable domain is KAGVTQTPRYLIKTRGQQVTLSCSPISGHRSVSWYQQTPGQGLQFLFEYFSETQRNKGNFPGRFSGRQFSNSRSEMNVSTLELGDSALYLCASSLAGGRHEKLFFGSGTQLSVL.

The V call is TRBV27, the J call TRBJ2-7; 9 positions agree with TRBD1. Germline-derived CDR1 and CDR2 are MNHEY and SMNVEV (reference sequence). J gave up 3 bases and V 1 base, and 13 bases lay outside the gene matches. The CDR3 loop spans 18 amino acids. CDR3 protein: CASSLYPLRRTGVYEQYF. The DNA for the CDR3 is TGTGCCAGCAGTTTATACCCTCTGCGTAGGACAGGGGTCTACGAGCAGTACTTC.

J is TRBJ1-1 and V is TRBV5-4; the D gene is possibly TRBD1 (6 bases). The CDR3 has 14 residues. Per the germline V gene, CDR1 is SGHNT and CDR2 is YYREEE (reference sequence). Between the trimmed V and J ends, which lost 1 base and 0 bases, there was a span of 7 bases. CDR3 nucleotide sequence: TGTGCCAGCAGCTTGACAGGGATGAACACTGAAGCTTTCTTT. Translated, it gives CASSLTGMNTEAFF.

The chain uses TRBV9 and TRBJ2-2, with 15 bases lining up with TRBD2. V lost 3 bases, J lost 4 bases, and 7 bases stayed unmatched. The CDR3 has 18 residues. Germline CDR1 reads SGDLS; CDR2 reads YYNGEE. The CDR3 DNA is TGTGCCAGCAGCGCCCCGGGACTAGCGGGAGGTACCACCGGGGAGCTGTTTTTT. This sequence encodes CASSAPGLAGGTTGELFF.

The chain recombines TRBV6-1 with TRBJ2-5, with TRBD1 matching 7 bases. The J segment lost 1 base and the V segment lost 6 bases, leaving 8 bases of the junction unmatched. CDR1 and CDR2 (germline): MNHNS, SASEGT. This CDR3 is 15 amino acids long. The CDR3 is CASSLTGWGQETQYF. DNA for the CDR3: TGTGCCAGCAGCCTGACAGGGTGGGGCCAAGAGACCCAGTACTTC.

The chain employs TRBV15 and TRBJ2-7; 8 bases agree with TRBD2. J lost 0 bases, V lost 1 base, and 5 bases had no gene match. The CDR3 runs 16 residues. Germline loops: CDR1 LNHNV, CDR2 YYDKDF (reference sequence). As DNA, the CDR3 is TGTGCCACCAGCAGAGCTCAAGCGGGGGTCTCCTACGAGCAGTACTTC. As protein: CATSRAQAGVSYEQYF.

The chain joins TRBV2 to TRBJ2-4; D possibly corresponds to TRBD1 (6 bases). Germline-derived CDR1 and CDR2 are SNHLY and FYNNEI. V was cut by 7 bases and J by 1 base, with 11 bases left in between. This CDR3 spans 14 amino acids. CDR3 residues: CASTYREAKNIQYF. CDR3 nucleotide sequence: TGTGCCAGCACCTACAGGGAGGCCAAAAACATTCAGTACTTC.

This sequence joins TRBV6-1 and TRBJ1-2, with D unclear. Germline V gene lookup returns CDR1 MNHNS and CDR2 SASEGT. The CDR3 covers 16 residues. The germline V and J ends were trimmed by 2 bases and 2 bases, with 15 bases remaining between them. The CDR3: CASSEWMRGSNYGYTF. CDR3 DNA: TGTGCCAGCAGTGAATGGATGCGTGGGAGCAACTATGGCTACACCTTC.

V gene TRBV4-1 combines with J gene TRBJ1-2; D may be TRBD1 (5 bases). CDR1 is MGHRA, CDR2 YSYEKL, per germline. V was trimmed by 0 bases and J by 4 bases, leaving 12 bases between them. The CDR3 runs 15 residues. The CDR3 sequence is CASSQEGARGYGYTF. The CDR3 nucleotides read TGCGCCAGCAGCCAAGAAGGGGCGAGGGGCTATGGCTACACCTTC.

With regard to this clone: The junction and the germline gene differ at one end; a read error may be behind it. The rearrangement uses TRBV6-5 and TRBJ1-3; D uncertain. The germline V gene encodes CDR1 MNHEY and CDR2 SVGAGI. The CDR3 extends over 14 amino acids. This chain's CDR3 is CASSTLGLGPKLLF. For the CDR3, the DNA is TGTGCCAGCAGTACCCTCGGTCTCGGGCCCAAGTTATTGTTT.

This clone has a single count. This CDR3 reads CASSEFDRNNEQFF. CDR3 coding DNA: TGTGCCAGCAGTGAATTCGACAGGAACAATGAGCAGTTCTTC. The chain combines TRBV6-4 with TRBJ2-1, with D possibly matching TRBD1 (6 bases). The ends were cut back, 3 bases at V and 5 bases at J, with 11 bases in the middle. CDR3 length: 14 residues. Germline CDR1 reads MRHNA; CDR2 reads SNTAGT.

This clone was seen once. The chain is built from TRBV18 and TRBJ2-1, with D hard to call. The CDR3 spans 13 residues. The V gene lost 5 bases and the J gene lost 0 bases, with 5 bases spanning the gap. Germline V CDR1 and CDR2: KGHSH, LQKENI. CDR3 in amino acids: CASSSSSYNEQFF. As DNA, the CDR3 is TGTGCCAGCTCATCGAGCTCCTACAATGAGCAGTTCTTC.

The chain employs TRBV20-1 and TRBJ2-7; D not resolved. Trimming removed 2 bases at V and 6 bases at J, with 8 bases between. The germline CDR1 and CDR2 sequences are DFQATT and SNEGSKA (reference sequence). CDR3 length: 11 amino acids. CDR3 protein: CSARPALEQYF. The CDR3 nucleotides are TGCAGTGCTAGACCCGCCCTCGAGCAGTACTTC.

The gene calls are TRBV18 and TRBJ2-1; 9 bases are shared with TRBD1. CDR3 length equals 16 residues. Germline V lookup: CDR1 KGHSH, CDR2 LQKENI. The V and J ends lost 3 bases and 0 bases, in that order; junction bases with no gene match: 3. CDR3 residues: CASSPGTGTSYNEQFF. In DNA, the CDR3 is TGTGCCAGCTCACCCGGGACAGGGACCTCCTACAATGAGCAGTTCTTC.

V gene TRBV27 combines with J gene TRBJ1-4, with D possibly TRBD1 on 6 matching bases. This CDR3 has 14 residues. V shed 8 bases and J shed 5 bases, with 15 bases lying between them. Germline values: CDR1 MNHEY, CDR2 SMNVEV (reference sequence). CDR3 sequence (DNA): TGTGCCAGCGGCCGGGGGCTGGGCAATGAAAAACTGTTTTTT. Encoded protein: CASGRGLGNEKLFF.

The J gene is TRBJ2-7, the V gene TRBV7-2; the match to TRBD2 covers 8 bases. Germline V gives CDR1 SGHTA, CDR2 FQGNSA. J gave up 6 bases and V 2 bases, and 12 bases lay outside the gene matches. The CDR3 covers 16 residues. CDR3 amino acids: CASSLMASGLNGEQYF. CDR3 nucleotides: TGTGCCAGCAGCTTAATGGCTAGCGGGTTAAACGGCGAGCAGTACTTC.

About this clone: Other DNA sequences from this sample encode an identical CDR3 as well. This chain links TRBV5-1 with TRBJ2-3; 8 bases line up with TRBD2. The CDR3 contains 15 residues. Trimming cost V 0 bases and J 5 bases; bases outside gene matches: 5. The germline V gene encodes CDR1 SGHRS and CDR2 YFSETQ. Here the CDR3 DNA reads TGCGCCAGCAGCTTGGGACTGGCGGGGGGAGATACGCAGTATTTT. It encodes CASSLGLAGGDTQYF. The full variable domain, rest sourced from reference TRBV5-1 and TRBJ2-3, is KAGVTQTPRYLIKTRGQQVTLSCSPISGHRSVSWYQQTPGQGLQFLFEYFSETQRNKGNFPGRFSGRQFSNSRSEMNVSTLELGDSALYLCASSLGLAGGDTQYFGPGTRLTVL.

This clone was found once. The CDR3 spells CASSHGLGWSYEQYF. In DNA form, the CDR3 reads TGTGCCAGCAGCCACGGACTGGGCTGGAGCTACGAGCAGTACTTC. The rearrangement links TRBV14 to TRBJ2-7; D perhaps matches TRBD2 (5 bases). The ends were cut back, 3 bases at V and 3 bases at J, with 15 bases in the middle. This CDR3 contains 15 residues. Germline CDR1 reads SGHDN; CDR2 reads FVKESK.

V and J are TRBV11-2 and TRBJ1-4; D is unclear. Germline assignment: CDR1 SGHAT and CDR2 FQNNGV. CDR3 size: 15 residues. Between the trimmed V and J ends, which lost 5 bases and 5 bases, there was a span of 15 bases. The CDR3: CASSRNGIRNEKLFF. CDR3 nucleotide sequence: TGTGCCAGCAGCCGAAACGGGATTCGAAATGAAAAACTGTTTTTT.